This TCR beta chain was recorded in a study of T-cell memory formation after mild COVID-19. TCRdb re-called the 5' RACE reads with MiXCR, one entry per CDR3 protein. The repertoire holds 250,000 or so distinct CDR3 sequences, with approximately 18% as singletons. Trimming took 4 bases from V and 7 from J; bases not matched to a gene: 12. Germline lookup yields CDR1 SGHAT and CDR2 FQNNGV. The CDR3 extends over 16 amino acids. The chain uses TRBV11-2 and TRBJ2-1; 8 positions match TRBD2. Material for sequencing was PBMCs or a T cell subset sorted from them (not recorded which). The receptor was isolated from a man younger than 35 who had mild COVID-19 (a few samples of this study predate the infection). Cell type and time point are not known. The CDR3 DNA follows: TGTGCCAGCAGCTCGCTGGTAGCGGGGTTTAGAAATGAGCAGTTCTTC. The encoded protein is CASSSLVAGFRNEQFF. Supplemented by reference TRBV11-2 and TRBJ2-1, the full variable domain reads EAGVAQSPRYKIIEKRQSVAFWCNPISGHATLYWYQQILGQGPKLLIQFQNNGVVDDSQLPKDRFSAERLKGVDSTLKIQPAKLEDSAVYLCASSSLVAGFRNEQFFGPGTRLTVL.